The source of this T cell receptor beta chain is a study of beta chain features in type 1 diabetes. Expressed TCRB transcripts were sequenced after all isolated RNA was converted to cDNA. Measured with immunoSEQ multiplex PCR; TCRdb has only the in-frame clones, and not every one. The table lists roughly 350,000 clones, approximately 11% of them singletons. The germline CDR1 and CDR2 sequences are MNHNY and SVGAGI (reference sequence). CDR3 size: 12 residues. With 6 bases removed from V and 2 bases from J, the gap between germline ends came to 8 bases. The sample holds a few counts of this clone. Its antigen is unidentified. Notes on the study in general: For patients, the naive, central memory and Treg TCRB repertoires appeared more alike than for healthy donors.

The rearrangement uses TRBV6-6 and TRBJ2-7; D is ambiguous. Sequencing was performed on naive CD4+ T cells from blood. This sequence was found in a woman aged 30 to 39 in good health. The CDR3 DNA is TGTGCCAGCAGCCCCCTTACCTACGAGCAGTACTTC. Its protein is CASSPLTYEQYF.